The text below deals with one T cell receptor beta chain. This sample is drawn from a study of shared clonotypes between healthy human individuals. The CDR3 is made up of 16 amino acids. The germline V gene encodes CDR1 SGHVS and CDR2 FNYEAQ. After removal of 7 bases from V and 6 bases from J, the junction contained 13 bases not matched to a gene. Each subset's genomic DNA was split evenly across several immunoSEQ plates. PCR replicates performed on unsorted PBMC used approximately 310 ng DNA, 25,000 to 35,000 T cell genomes. Original handling: Owing to the provision of junction-only sequences devoid of quality scores by immunoSEQ, filtering differed. Here immunoSEQ multiplex PCR was the method, and the copy in TCRdb shows in-frame clones only, minus some. V and J calls and clone size are those listed in that table; D and trimming were worked out from the DNA. In the table there are about 500,000 clones, about 74% of which are singletons.

This clonotype was sampled from a woman in her forties in good health. Some clones in this sample may be carry-over from other donors' samples. Input material: PBMCs. This sequence joins TRBV7-6 and TRBJ2-1; 9 bases agree with TRBD2. DNA of the CDR3: TGTGCCAGCAAGGGCGGGGGGGCCCCCGCTGCCAATGAGCAGTTCTTC. This sequence encodes CASKGGGAPAANEQFF. The full variable domain, in which reference TRBV7-6 and TRBJ2-1 provide the parts outside the CDR3, is GAGVSQSPRYKVTKRGQDVALRCDPISGHVSLYWYRQALGQGPEFLTYFNYEAQQDKSGLPNDRFSAERPEGSISTLTIQRTEQRDSAMYRCASKGGGAPAANEQFFGPGTRLTVL.